The clone carrying this T cell receptor (beta chain) was detected ten times or more. The antigen is not known. The data stem from a study of T cell repertoires in cytomegalovirus infection. For the study at large: Public TCR beta signatures indicated both CMV infection and matching HLA type. The study's findings and limits: Dominating the ex vivo response were TCR beta clonotypes that were CMV-specific and HLA-C-restricted. Identification of carriers of CMV plus the relevant HLA was achieved through cumulative public TCR beta family frequency.

The CDR3 covers 16 residues. The junction had 6 bases not matched to a gene; V was cut back by 4 bases and J by 4 bases. Germline V lookup: CDR1 SGHAT, CDR2 FQNNGV. TCRdb independently ran MiXCR on the reads; one entry per CDR3 protein. The sample has 400,000 to 550,000 distinct CDR3 sequences, roughly 12% seen once; the top ten hold roughly a tenth. The chain couples TRBV11-2 to TRBJ2-2; 10 nucleotides line up with TRBD2. This TCR was sampled from a human donor in good health (CMV status not recorded). Some clones in this sample may be carry-over from other donors' samples. Sequencing was done on a sample of PBMCs. This chain's CDR3 is CASSSLAGGLTGELFF. CDR3 in DNA: TGTGCCAGCAGCTCTTTAGCGGGAGGCCTCACCGGGGAGCTGTTTTTT.